The rows below give T cell receptor beta chains drawn from one sample of a study of T cells in Graves' hyperthyroidism and ophthalmopathy. In TCRdb, the multiplex PCR reads were re-called with MiXCR into one record per CDR3 protein. The data contain about 560,000 distinct CDR3 sequences, around 17% of them singletons. Sequencing was performed on blood. Source of these receptors: a woman under 30 with Graves' hyperthyroidism. Each CDR3 is given with its conserved first and last residue. Fields, in order: J gene, V gene, D gene, clone size, CDR3 DNA, CDR3 protein. D genes are given only for firm matches. Rows give clone size only sometimes, using once, few, many, or a class for an expanded clone.

>TRBJ2-7|TRBV10-2|TRBD1|few
TGCGCCAGCAGCCTTTTACAGGGGGCGGCGGCCTACGAGCAGTACTTC
CASSLLQGAAAYEQYF
>TRBJ2-5|TRBV11-1|NA|many
TGTGCCAGCAGCTTATTCCTAGAGACCCAGTACTTC
CASSLFLETQYF
>TRBJ2-7|TRBV20-1|NA|NA
TGCAGTGCTAGACAAAGCGGGTTAAGCTCCTACGAGCAGTACTTC
CSARQSGLSSYEQYF
>TRBJ2-5|TRBV10-3|TRBD1|NA
TGTGCCATCAGTCCACGGACAGGGGCAGAGACCCAGTACTTC
CAISPRTGAETQYF
>TRBJ2-5|TRBV5-6|TRBD1|few
TGTGCCAGCAGCTTCGTGGGACAGGGGGCTCGCTCCCAGTACTTC
CASSFVGQGARSQYF
>TRBJ2-3|TRBV7-3|TRBD2|NA
TGTGCCAGCAGCCCCAAGGGACTAGCGGGCACAGATACGCAGTATTTT
CASSPKGLAGTDTQYF
>TRBJ2-1|TRBV10-3|TRBD2|few
TGTGCCATCAGGGGGACTAGCGGGAGATCCGATGAGCAGTTCTTC
CAIRGTSGRSDEQFF
>TRBJ2-5|TRBV7-8|TRBD2|NA
TGTGCCAGCAGCATACGACTAGCGGGGGGGGGGGAGACCCAGTACTTC
CASSIRLAGGGETQYF
>TRBJ2-7|TRBV7-2|TRBD2|NA
TGTGCCAGCAGCTTGACCCTAAGCGGGGTTCGCTCCTACGAGCAGTACTTC
CASSLTLSGVRSYEQYF
>TRBJ1-5|TRBV30|NA|NA
TGTGCCTGGAGTTCCGGGGGGAATCAGCCCCAGCATTTT
CAWSSGGNQPQHF
>TRBJ1-4|TRBV5-4|NA|many
TGTGCCAGCAGCTCAGACAGCCTCGGGGAAAAACTGTTTTTT
CASSSDSLGEKLFF
>TRBJ2-1|TRBV11-2|TRBD1|many
TGTGCCAGCAGCTCGGGACAGATGTCTCTCAATGAGCAGTTCTTC
CASSSGQMSLNEQFF
>TRBJ2-1|TRBV15|NA|NA
TGTGCCACCAGCAGAAGATGGGACGGCTCCTACAATGAGCAGTTCTTC
CATSRRWDGSYNEQFF
>TRBJ1-2|TRBV20-1|NA|NA
TGCAGTGCTAGGGATCCACTCGGGGGAGGAGGCTACACCTTC
CSARDPLGGGGYTF
>TRBJ2-7|TRBV5-1|NA|many
TGCGCCAGCAGCAGCCGGCCGGACCAAACCTACGAGCAGTACTTC
CASSSRPDQTYEQYF
>TRBJ2-7|TRBV10-2|NA|NA
TGCGCCAGCAGTGAGTCGAACCCGACAGGACGTCTCTACGAGCAGTACTTC
CASSESNPTGRLYEQYF
>TRBJ1-6|TRBV11-1|TRBD1|NA
TGTGCCAGCAGTCGGACAGGGATTAATTCACCCCTCCACTTT
CASSRTGINSPLHF
>TRBJ2-2|TRBV6-5|NA|few
TGTGCCAGCAGTTACAGATGGTTATCCGGGGAGCTGTTTTTT
CASSYRWLSGELFF
>TRBJ2-2|TRBV11-2|NA|few
TGTGCCAGCAGCTTAAAATGGGCGACCGGGGAGCTGTTTTTT
CASSLKWATGELFF
>TRBJ2-1|TRBV20-1|NA|many
TGCAGTGCTCCTCCTCAGGGAAATGAGCAGTTCTTC
CSAPPQGNEQFF
>TRBJ1-3|TRBV19|TRBD1|NA
TGTGCCAGTAGTATCATCGGGACAGGGGAAAACACCATATATTTT
CASSIIGTGENTIYF
>TRBJ2-1|TRBV19|NA|NA
TGTGCCAGTAATTCCTACAATGAGCAGTTCTTC
CASNSYNEQFF
>TRBJ2-1|TRBV7-9|NA|NA
TGTGCCAGCAGCTTTTTCGTCCGGAAGGGGGATGAGCAGTTCTTC
CASSFFVRKGDEQFF
>TRBJ2-3|TRBV5-1|TRBD2|many
TGCGCCAGCAGCCTTGCGGGAGTGGTAGATACGCAGTATTTT
CASSLAGVVDTQYF
>TRBJ1-1|TRBV5-1|TRBD1|few
TGCGCCAGCAGCTACGTACAGGGGGAAGGCACTGAAGCTTTCTTT
CASSYVQGEGTEAFF
>TRBJ2-1|TRBV2|NA|many
TGTGCCAGCAGTGAAGGGTACTACAACAATGAGCAGTTCTTC
CASSEGYYNNEQFF
>TRBJ2-1|TRBV20-1|NA|NA
TGCAGTGCTAGAGAAACCTATCGATTCAATGAGCAGTTCTTC
CSARETYRFNEQFF
>TRBJ1-2|TRBV4-1|TRBD1|few
TGCGCCAGCAGCCGACAGGGGGCGCGGGCCTATGGCTACACCTTC
CASSRQGARAYGYTF
>TRBJ2-1|TRBV4-2|NA|few
TGTGCCAGCAGCCAAGACCAATGGGCTAGCGTACCGTTCTTC
CASSQDQWASVPFF
>TRBJ1-1|TRBV24-1|TRBD1|many
TGTGCCACCAGTGATTCCCCCGGGACAGGGGAGTCTGAAGCTTTCTTT
CATSDSPGTGESEAFF
>TRBJ1-1|TRBV3-1|TRBD1|many
TGTGCCAGCAGCCCTAAGACAGGGGCCACTGAAGCTTTCTTT
CASSPKTGATEAFF
>TRBJ1-5|TRBV7-8|TRBD1|NA
TGTGCCAGCAGCTTTTCCAGGGGGGTCAATCAGCCCCAGCATTTT
CASSFSRGVNQPQHF
>TRBJ2-7|TRBV20-1|NA|many
TGCAGTGCTTGGAGGGACGGAGAACAGGTCTACGAGCAGTACTTC
CSAWRDGEQVYEQYF
>TRBJ2-7|TRBV7-2|NA|many
TGTGCCAGCAGCCCAGGATCAGGGCCCTACGAGCAGTACTTC
CASSPGSGPYEQYF
>TRBJ1-5|TRBV7-9|TRBD1|NA
TGTGCCAGCAGCTCTTCTAACGACAGGGGGGGGATGAGGCCCCAGCATTTT
CASSSSNDRGGMRPQHF
>TRBJ2-2|TRBV3-1|NA|many
TGTGCCAGCAGCCTGACTCCGGGGACCGGGGAGCTGTTTTTT
CASSLTPGTGELFF
>TRBJ2-5|TRBV7-2|TRBD2|few
TGTGCCAGCAGCTTGGCCCTAGCGGGGGAAGAGACCCAGTACTTC
CASSLALAGEETQYF
>TRBJ1-5|TRBV6-1|NA|few
TGTGCCAGCAGCTGGACAGACAATAGCAATCAGCCCCAGCATTTT
CASSWTDNSNQPQHF
>TRBJ2-7|TRBV7-9|TRBD1|many
TGTGCCAGCAGGCCGACAGGGGCTTCGAACGAGCAGTACTTC
CASRPTGASNEQYF
>TRBJ1-5|TRBV27|NA|many
TGTGCCAGCAGTTCCTGGACCGGGACACCTAGCAATCAGCCCCAGCATTTT
CASSSWTGTPSNQPQHF
>TRBJ2-1|TRBV20-1|NA|many
TGCAGTGCTAGTGGGCCAAACAATGAGCAGTTCTTC
CSASGPNNEQFF
>TRBJ2-3|TRBV28|TRBD2|many
TGTGCCAGCAGTTTAGAGCGGGACTCCACAGATACGCAGTATTTT
CASSLERDSTDTQYF
>TRBJ1-6|TRBV6-2/TRBV6-3|TRBD1|NA
TGTGCCAGCAGTTACTCAAGGGGGCGGAATTCACCCCTCCACTTT
CASSYSRGRNSPLHF
>TRBJ2-1|TRBV10-3|TRBD2|many
TGTGCCATCAGTGGACCGCGACTAGCGGGAGGCCTTGGCAATGAGCAGTTCTTC
CAISGPRLAGGLGNEQFF
>TRBJ1-1|TRBV5-1|NA|NA
TGCGCCAGCAGCGGGGGGGGGTACACTGAAGCTTTCTTT
CASSGGGYTEAFF
>TRBJ1-1|TRBV5-1|NA|NA
TGCGCCAGCAGCATGACGGGCGATAGGGGAGCTTTCTTT
CASSMTGDRGAFF
>TRBJ1-2|TRBV28|NA|many
TGTGCCAGCAGTTTAGTTTCGCTGAAGTATGGCTACACCTTC
CASSLVSLKYGYTF
>TRBJ2-2|TRBV3-1|TRBD1|NA
TGTGCCAGCAGCCAAGTGGGGCAGGGGGCATCCGGGGAGCTGTTTTTT
CASSQVGQGASGELFF
>TRBJ2-7|TRBV7-4|TRBD1|NA
TGTGCCAGCAGCCAGACAGGGGGCTCGAACTACGAGCAGTACTTC
CASSQTGGSNYEQYF
>TRBJ1-2|TRBV4-3|NA|few
TGCGCCAGCAGCCAAGATAAAATGCACTATGGCTACACCTTC
CASSQDKMHYGYTF
>TRBJ2-1|TRBV9|NA|NA
TGTGCCAGCAGCCCAGGGAGGGGACGGGACATTCAGTTCTTC
CASSPGRGRDIQFF
>TRBJ2-2|TRBV6-2/TRBV6-3|TRBD2|few
TGTGCCAGTGAGCGGGAGGGGAACACCGGGGAGCTGTTTTTT
CASEREGNTGELFF
>TRBJ2-1|TRBV5-6|NA|NA
TGTGCCAGCAGCTCGGTAGGAGGGGACAACAATGAGCAGTTCTTC
CASSSVGGDNNEQFF
>TRBJ2-7|TRBV12-3/TRBV12-4|TRBD2|many
TGTGCCAGCAGTACGACCTCTAGCGGGAGCGACGAGCAGTACTTC
CASSTTSSGSDEQYF
>TRBJ2-3|TRBV7-6|NA|many
TGTGCCAGCAGCTTAAAGACAGGAGGCACAGATACGCAGTATTTT
CASSLKTGGTDTQYF
>TRBJ2-1|TRBV2|NA|many
TGTGCCAGCAGTGAAGCGGGCGGGACCTCCTACAATGAGCAGTTCTTC
CASSEAGGTSYNEQFF
>TRBJ1-2|TRBV10-3|NA|many
TGTGCCATCAGTGAGAAGGCGCGGAGGTTACCACTATATGGCTACACCTTC
CAISEKARRLPLYGYTF
>TRBJ2-7|TRBV20-1|TRBD2|many
TGCAGTGCTAGAGAGTCGGGACTAGCGGGGTCCTACGAGCAGTACTTC
CSARESGLAGSYEQYF
>TRBJ2-1|TRBV6-2/TRBV6-3|TRBD2|NA
TGTGCCAGCAGTAAGCCCGGGAGGGCCGATTACAATGAGCAGTTCTTC
CASSKPGRADYNEQFF